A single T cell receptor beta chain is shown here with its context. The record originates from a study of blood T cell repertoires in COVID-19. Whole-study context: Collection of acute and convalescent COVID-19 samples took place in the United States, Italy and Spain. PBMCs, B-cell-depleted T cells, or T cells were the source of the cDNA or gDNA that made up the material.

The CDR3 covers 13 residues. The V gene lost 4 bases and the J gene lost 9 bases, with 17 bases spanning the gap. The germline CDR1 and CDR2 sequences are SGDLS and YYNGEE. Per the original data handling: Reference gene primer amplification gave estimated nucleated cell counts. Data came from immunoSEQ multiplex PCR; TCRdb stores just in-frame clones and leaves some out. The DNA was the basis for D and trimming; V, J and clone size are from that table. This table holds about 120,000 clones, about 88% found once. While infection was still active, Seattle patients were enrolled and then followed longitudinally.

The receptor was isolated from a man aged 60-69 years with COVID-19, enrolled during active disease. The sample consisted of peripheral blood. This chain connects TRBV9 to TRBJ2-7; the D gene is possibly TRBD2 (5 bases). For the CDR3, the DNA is TGTGCCAGCAGCCCCTTCGCGGACTCAGGGCAGTACTTC. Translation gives CASSPFADSGQYF.